Listed here are 7 T cell receptor beta chains from one sample, sequenced in a study of blood T cell repertoires in COVID-19. Sequencing used immunoSEQ multiplex PCR; TCRdb keeps in-frame clones, though not all of them. The sample shows 210,000 or so clones, about 85% of them seen only once. Material for sequencing was PBMCs or T cells enriched from blood (not recorded which). These receptors were obtained from a man aged 25-40 years who had recovered from COVID-19.

The V call is TRBV18, the J call TRBJ2-7; D perhaps matches TRBD2 (6 bases). The CDR3 is 15 residues long. Trimming took 4 bases from V and 5 from J, leaving 18 bases between them. Germline CDR1 is KGHSH and CDR2 is LQKENI. In nucleotides, the CDR3 is TGTGCCAGCTCACTCACGGCTAGCGCATCCAACGAGCAGTACTTC. Translated, it gives CASSLTASASNEQYF.

A single count supports this clone. The chain is built from TRBV12-3 or TRBV12-4 and TRBJ1-6; 7 bases align to TRBD1. Unmatched junction bases numbered 6, after V lost 9 bases and J lost 10 bases. CDR3 size: 12 residues. CDR3 in amino acids: CASRQGHSPLHF. CDR3 coding DNA: TGTGCCAGTAGACAGGGACACTCACCCCTCCACTTT.

The CDR3 region is CASSLGTGPDNEQFF. CDR3 coding DNA: TGTGCCAGCAGCTTGGGGACAGGGCCCGACAATGAGCAGTTCTTC. The gene calls are TRBV5-8 and TRBJ2-1; 8 bases map to TRBD1. This CDR3 is 15 amino acids long. V lost 0 bases to trimming and J lost 5 bases; unmatched junction nucleotides: 4. Germline lookup yields CDR1 SGHTS and CDR2 YDEGEE.

This chain joins TRBV28 and TRBJ1-1; D gene unclear. CDR3 length: 12 residues. In germline, CDR1 is MDHEN, CDR2 SYDVKM. V was cut by 3 bases and J by 12 bases, with 14 bases left in between. CDR3 DNA sequence: TGTGCCAGCAGTTTCGACTCTTATAGGACTTTCTTT. It codes for CASSFDSYRTFF.

The V gene is TRBV4-1, the J gene TRBJ2-7; 9 bases are shared with TRBD1. The germline CDR1 and CDR2 sequences are MGHRA and YSYEKL. V trimming: 0 bases; J trimming: 1 base; junction bases outside the gene matches: 4. CDR3 length: 16 residues. CDR3 in amino acids: CASSQEAGTGSYEQYF. As DNA, the CDR3 is TGCGCCAGCAGCCAAGAAGCTGGGACAGGGTCCTACGAGCAGTACTTC.

This clone was picked up one time. The chain couples TRBV5-1 to TRBJ1-2, with a weak D call TRBD1 (6 bases). The CDR3 spans 15 residues. Trimming took off 4 bases at V and 4 bases at J, with 17 bases between the two ends. The germline CDR1 and CDR2 sequences are SGHRS and YFSETQ. As DNA, the CDR3 is TGCGCCAGCAGCCCGGAGGGGGGGCGCGCCTATGGCTACACCTTC. Its protein is CASSPEGGRAYGYTF.

The chain combines TRBV3-1 (or the pseudogene TRBV3-2) with TRBJ1-5; TRBD1 is a possible D gene (5 bases). The CDR3 has 18 amino acids. Germline-derived CDR1 and CDR2 are LGHDT and YNNKEL (reference sequence). Trimming took 1 base from V and 1 from J, leaving 17 bases between them. CDR3 DNA sequence: TGTGCCAGCAGCCAAGGTATTAAGGGGCTGGGGAGCAATCAGCCCCAGCATTTT. Its translation is CASSQGIKGLGSNQPQHF.